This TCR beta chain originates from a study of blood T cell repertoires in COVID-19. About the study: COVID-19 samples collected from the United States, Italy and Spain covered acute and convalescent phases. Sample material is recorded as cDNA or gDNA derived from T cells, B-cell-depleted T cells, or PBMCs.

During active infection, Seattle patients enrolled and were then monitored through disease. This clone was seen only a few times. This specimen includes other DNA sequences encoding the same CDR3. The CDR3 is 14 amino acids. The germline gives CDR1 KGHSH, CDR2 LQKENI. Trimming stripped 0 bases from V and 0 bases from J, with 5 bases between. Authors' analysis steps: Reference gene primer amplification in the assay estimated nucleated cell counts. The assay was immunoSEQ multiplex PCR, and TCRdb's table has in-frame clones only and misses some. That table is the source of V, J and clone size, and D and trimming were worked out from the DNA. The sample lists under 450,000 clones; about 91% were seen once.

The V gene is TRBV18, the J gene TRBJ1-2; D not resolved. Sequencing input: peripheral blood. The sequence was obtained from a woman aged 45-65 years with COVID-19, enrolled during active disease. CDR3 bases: TGTGCCAGCTCACCACCAGGAGCTAACTATGGCTACACCTTC. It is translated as CASSPPGANYGYTF.